The 8 T cell receptor beta chains presented below share a single source sample, sequenced in a study of blood T cell repertoires in COVID-19 (TCRdb year 2020). Libraries were prepared through the immunoSEQ multiplex PCR assay. In TCRdb, the immuneACCESS table is reduced to in-frame sequences with V and J assigned. These tables do not hold every clone; where another copy was compared, an unresolved V gene accounts for under half, and the others remain unexplained. In this sample the table shows just over 300,000 clones, 86% of which occur a single time. Roughly 4.5% of the sample comes from the top ten. Sequenced: PBMCs or T cells enriched from blood (not recorded which). These TCRs come from a man aged 30 to 45 who had recovered from COVID-19.

The J gene is TRBJ1-2, the V gene TRBV5-1; 7 nucleotides align to TRBD1. The CDR3 contains 17 residues. Germline values: CDR1 SGHRS, CDR2 YFSETQ. V lost 4 bases and J lost 0; bases outside the gene matches: 12. The CDR3: CASSESRQGKANYGYTF. In DNA form, the CDR3 reads TGCGCCAGCAGCGAATCGCGACAGGGCAAAGCTAACTATGGCTACACCTTC.

This clone was seen once. The V gene is TRBV24-1, the J gene TRBJ2-3; maybe TRBD2 (5 bases). Germline V gene sequence: CDR1 KGHDR, CDR2 SFDVKD. This CDR3 region has 16 residues. Trimming removed 5 bases from V and 2 bases from J, with 16 bases in between. The DNA for the CDR3 is TGTGCCACCAGTGGGGGTCCGGGAACAGTCACAGATACGCAGTATTTT. Its protein is CATSGGPGTVTDTQYF.

V gene TRBV2 combines with J gene TRBJ2-7; 7 bases fit TRBD1. V shed 4 bases, J shed 2 bases, and the junction held 5 bases outside the gene matches. The germline CDR1 and CDR2 sequences are SNHLY and FYNNEI. The CDR3 is made up of 14 amino acids. CDR3 sequence (DNA): TGTGCCAGCAGTGGACAGGGTGGCGCCTACGAGCAGTACTTC. It translates to CASSGQGGAYEQYF.

This clone was counted a few times. V and J are TRBV19 and TRBJ1-2; D not resolved. This CDR3 contains 12 residues. Germline V lookup: CDR1 LNHDA, CDR2 SQIVND (reference sequence). The CDR3 coding sequence is TGTGCAGCACTGGGCTATTCGGAAGGCTACACCTTC. Encoded protein: CAALGYSEGYTF.

The chain joins TRBV6-5 to TRBJ2-1; 8 bases align to TRBD1. CDR3 length: 16 amino acids. Germline lookup yields CDR1 MNHEY and CDR2 SVGAGI. V gave up 2 bases and J gave up 5 bases; unmatched junction bases: 8. CDR3 nucleotide sequence: TGTGCCAGCAGTTACGGAATGCAGGGGGCTCACAATGAGCAGTTCTTC. It translates to CASSYGMQGAHNEQFF.

This clone occurred a few times. The chain has TRBV27 and TRBJ1-5; 9 bases fit TRBD1. The germline V gene encodes CDR1 MNHEY and CDR2 SMNVEV (reference sequence). With V trimmed by 5 bases and J by 4 bases, 6 bases remained unmatched. This CDR3 has 15 amino acids. This CDR3 reads CASSIFGQGNQPQHF. As DNA, the CDR3 is TGTGCCAGCAGTATCTTCGGACAGGGGAATCAGCCCCAGCATTTT.

This chain connects TRBV5-1 to TRBJ2-3; TRBD2 aligns across 14 bases. From germline, CDR1 is SGHRS and CDR2 YFSETQ. V shed 4 bases, J shed 1 base, and the junction held 23 bases outside the gene matches. The CDR3 has 23 residues. This CDR3 reads CASSAPKTGTAGLAGGGTDTQYF. As DNA, the CDR3 is TGCGCCAGCAGCGCCCCCAAAACCGGGACAGCCGGACTAGCGGGGGGCGGCACAGATACGCAGTATTTT. Using reference TRBV5-1 and TRBJ2-3 for the parts outside the CDR3, the full variable domain is KAGVTQTPRYLIKTRGQQVTLSCSPISGHRSVSWYQQTPGQGLQFLFEYFSETQRNKGNFPGRFSGRQFSNSRSEMNVSTLELGDSALYLCASSAPKTGTAGLAGGGTDTQYFGPGTRLTVL.

The gene calls are TRBV5-1 and TRBJ1-1, with D maybe TRBD1 (6 bases). V was pared by 5 bases and J by 3 bases, with 14 bases between. CDR3 length: 14 amino acids. The V gene's germline CDR1 is SGHRS and CDR2 YFSETQ. In DNA, the CDR3 is TGCGCCAGCAGGTGGGACACGGGTCACACTGAAGCTTTCTTT. Translating it yields CASRWDTGHTEAFF.